The clone carrying this TCR beta chain appeared many times. This specimen comes from a study of T cells in Graves' hyperthyroidism and ophthalmopathy. The V gene's germline CDR1 is LGHNA and CDR2 YSLEER. The CDR3 is made up of 15 amino acids. V was cut by 3 bases and J by 2 bases, with 14 bases left in between. TCR beta CDR3 regions were amplified from RNA transcripts. HTBI primers were the set used in a first-round RT-PCR of the TCR CDR3. In TCRdb, the multiplex PCR reads were re-called with MiXCR into one record per CDR3 protein. Counted here are about 520,000 distinct CDR3 sequences, less than 25% occurring once; the ten biggest clones make up around 10%.

The receptor was isolated from a woman under 40 with Graves' ophthalmopathy. V and J are TRBV4-3 and TRBJ2-7; a possible D gene is TRBD1 (6 bases). Sequenced material: blood. Written as DNA, the CDR3 is TGCGCCAGCAGCCAGGGTTTGAGGGGGACCTACGAGCAGTACTTC. It encodes CASSQGLRGTYEQYF.